This section outlines one T cell receptor beta chain sequence together with its context. Its specificity is unknown. It may be a read error: a sequence one base away is much more abundant. RNA transcripts yielded amplified TCR beta CDR3 regions. Carried out on the TCR CDR3, a first-round RT-PCR used the HTBI primer set. One entry per CDR3 protein, called by TCRdb with MiXCR from the multiplex PCR reads. The sample lists around 250,000 distinct CDR3 sequences; roughly 15% were seen once. The diagnostic basis comprised clinical symptoms, serum thyroxine and TRAb, thyroid ultrasound and orbital computed tomography. The sample originates from a study of T cells in Graves' hyperthyroidism and ophthalmopathy. Study outcomes and limitations: Model output signaled ophthalmopathy a median approximately 6.2 months ahead of onset. Most thyroid clonotypes that were expanded above 0.001 also turned up in blood.

The CDR3 contains 15 residues. CDR1 is LNHDA, CDR2 SQIVND, per germline (reference sequence). The V end was cut by 7 bases, the J end by 8 bases, with 18 bases between. The rearrangement joins TRBV19 to TRBJ1-6, with D uncertain. Sequenced sample: blood. This clonotype was sampled from a woman aged 18-29 years with Graves' ophthalmopathy. The CDR3 is CASNRRQPGDSPLHF. The CDR3 nucleotides are TGTGCCAGTAACCGAAGACAACCCGGGGATTCACCCCTCCACTTT.